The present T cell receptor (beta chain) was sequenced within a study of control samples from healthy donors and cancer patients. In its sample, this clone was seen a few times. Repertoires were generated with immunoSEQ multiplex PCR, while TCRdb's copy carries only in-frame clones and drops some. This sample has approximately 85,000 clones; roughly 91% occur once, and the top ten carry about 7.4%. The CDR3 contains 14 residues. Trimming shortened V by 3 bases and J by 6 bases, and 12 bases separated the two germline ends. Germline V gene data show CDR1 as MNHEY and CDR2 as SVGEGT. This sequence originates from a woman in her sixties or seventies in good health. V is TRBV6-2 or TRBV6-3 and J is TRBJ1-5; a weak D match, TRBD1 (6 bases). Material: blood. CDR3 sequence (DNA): TGTGCCAGCAGTTATGGGGGGGCGAGTCAGCCCCAGCATTTT. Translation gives CASSYGGASQPQHF.